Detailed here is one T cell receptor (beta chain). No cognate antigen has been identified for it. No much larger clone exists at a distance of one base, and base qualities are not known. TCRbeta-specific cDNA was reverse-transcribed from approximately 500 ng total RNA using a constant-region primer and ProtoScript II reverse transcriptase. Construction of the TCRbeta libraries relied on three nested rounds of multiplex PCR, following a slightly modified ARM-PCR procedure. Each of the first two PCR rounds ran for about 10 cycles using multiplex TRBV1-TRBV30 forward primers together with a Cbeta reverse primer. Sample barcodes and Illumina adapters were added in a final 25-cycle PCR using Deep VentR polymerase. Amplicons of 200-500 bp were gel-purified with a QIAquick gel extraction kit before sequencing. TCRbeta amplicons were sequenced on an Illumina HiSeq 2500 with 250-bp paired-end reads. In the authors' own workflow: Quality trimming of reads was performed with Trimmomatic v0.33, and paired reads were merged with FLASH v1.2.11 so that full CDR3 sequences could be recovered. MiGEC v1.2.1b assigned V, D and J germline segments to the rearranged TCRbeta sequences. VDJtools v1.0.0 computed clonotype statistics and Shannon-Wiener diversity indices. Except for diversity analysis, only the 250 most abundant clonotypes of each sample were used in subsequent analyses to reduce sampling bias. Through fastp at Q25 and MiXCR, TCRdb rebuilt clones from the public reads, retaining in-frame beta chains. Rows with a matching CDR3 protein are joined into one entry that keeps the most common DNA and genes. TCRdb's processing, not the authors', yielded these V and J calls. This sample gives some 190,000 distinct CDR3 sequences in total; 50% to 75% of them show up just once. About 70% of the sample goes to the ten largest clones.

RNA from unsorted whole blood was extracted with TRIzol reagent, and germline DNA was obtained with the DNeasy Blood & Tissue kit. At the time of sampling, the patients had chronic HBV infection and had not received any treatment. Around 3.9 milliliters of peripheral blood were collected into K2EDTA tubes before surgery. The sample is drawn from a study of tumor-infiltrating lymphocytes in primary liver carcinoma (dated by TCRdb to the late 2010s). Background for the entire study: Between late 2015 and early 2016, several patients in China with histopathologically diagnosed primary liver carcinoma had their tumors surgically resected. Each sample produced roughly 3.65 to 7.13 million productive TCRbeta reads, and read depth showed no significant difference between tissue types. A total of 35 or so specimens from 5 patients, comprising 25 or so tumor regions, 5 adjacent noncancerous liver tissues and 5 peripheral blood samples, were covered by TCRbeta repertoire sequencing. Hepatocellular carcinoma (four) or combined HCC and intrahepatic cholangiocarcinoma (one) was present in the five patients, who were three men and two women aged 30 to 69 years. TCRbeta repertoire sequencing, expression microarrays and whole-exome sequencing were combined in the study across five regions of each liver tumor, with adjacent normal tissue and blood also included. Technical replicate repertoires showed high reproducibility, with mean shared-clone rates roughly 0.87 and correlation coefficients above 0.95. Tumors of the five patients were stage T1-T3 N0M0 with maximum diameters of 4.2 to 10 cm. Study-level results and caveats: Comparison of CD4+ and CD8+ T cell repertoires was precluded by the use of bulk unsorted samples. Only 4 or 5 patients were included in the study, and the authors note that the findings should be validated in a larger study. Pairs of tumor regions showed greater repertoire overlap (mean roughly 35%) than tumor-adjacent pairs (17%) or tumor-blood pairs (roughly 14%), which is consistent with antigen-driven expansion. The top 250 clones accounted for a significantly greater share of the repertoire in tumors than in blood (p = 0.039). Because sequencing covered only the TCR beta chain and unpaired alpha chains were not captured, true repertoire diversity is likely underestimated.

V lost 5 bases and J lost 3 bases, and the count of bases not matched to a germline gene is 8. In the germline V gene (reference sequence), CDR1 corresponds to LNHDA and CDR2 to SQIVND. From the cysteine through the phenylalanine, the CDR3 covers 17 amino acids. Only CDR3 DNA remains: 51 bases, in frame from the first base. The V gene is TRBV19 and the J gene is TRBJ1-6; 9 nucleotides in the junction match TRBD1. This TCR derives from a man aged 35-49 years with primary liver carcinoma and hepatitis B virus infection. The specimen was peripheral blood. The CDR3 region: CASSRLPDRGYNSPLHF. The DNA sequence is TGTGCCAGTAGTCGCTTGCCGGACAGGGGCTATAATTCACCCCTCCACTTT.